The text below deals with one T cell receptor (beta chain). Its matching antigen is unknown. Assay: immunoSEQ multiplex PCR; the TCRdb copy retains only in-frame clones and omits some. The repertoire has about 40,000 clones, just over 85% of them found once; the top ten carry around a tenth. The record originates from a study of lymphopenia after photon versus proton radiotherapy. Points from the study as a whole: Authors raise, but do not show, better survival with proton therapy. Post-nadir diversity loss with photons came from oligoclonal expansion, particularly CD8+ Temra cells.

Germline lookup yields CDR1 LNHDA and CDR2 SQIVND (reference sequence). J gave up 6 bases and V 5 bases, and 8 bases lay outside the gene matches. This CDR3 spans 15 amino acids. The receptor was derived from a woman in her seventies with pancreatic cancer. Some clones in this sample may be carry-over from other donors' samples. This specimen consisted of peripheral blood, obtained from a patient treated with proton-based radiotherapy. The chain recombines TRBV19 with TRBJ2-7; 12 positions match TRBD2. CDR3 sequence: CASSSRLAGEVEQYF. CDR3 in DNA: TGTGCCAGTAGTTCGCGACTAGCGGGAGAGGTCGAGCAGTACTTC.